The 31 T cell receptor beta chains below were found in one sample sequenced in a study of blood T cell repertoires in COVID-19. Here immunoSEQ multiplex PCR was the method, and the copy in TCRdb shows in-frame clones only, minus some. This sample has approximately 240,000 clones, with approximately 90% found just once. The source material was PBMCs or T cells enriched from blood (not recorded which). Receptor source: a woman between 18 and 30 years old who had recovered from COVID-19.

The J gene is TRBJ1-1, the V gene TRBV28; the D gene is possibly TRBD1 (5 bases). The CDR3 has 12 residues. CDR1 MDHEN and CDR2 SYDVKM come from the germline V gene. V was cut by 5 bases and J by 5 bases, with 9 bases left in between. The CDR3 reads CASSEEGTEAFF. The CDR3 DNA follows: TGTGCCAGCAGTGAGGAGGGGACTGAAGCTTTCTTT.

This sequence joins TRBV5-1 and TRBJ1-1; 7 bases align to TRBD1. The ends lost 0 bases at V and 2 bases at J; junction bases unmatched: 7. The CDR3 is 16 residues long. CDR1 SGHRS and CDR2 YFSETQ come from the germline V gene. As DNA, the CDR3 is TGCGCCAGCAGCTTGGCTCAGGGACAGATAAACACTGAAGCTTTCTTT. Its translation is CASSLAQGQINTEAFF.

The rearrangement joins TRBV12-3 or TRBV12-4 to TRBJ1-1; weak D call: TRBD1 (6 bases). Trimming took off 6 bases at V and 3 bases at J, with 11 bases between the two ends. There are 13 residues in the CDR3. DNA of the CDR3: TGTGCCAGCAGCCGAGCAGGGGACACTGAAGCTTTCTTT. Translation gives CASSRAGDTEAFF.

The V gene is TRBV28, the J gene TRBJ1-1; D is undetermined. Trimming left V 1 base short and J 1 base short, with 7 bases between. In germline, CDR1 is MDHEN, CDR2 SYDVKM. The CDR3 contains 14 residues. CDR3 sequence (DNA): TGTGCCAGCAGTTTATCTTACGGGAACACTGAAGCTTTCTTT. Protein: CASSLSYGNTEAFF.

This rearrangement joins TRBV5-1 to TRBJ2-7; perhaps TRBD2 as D (6 bases). With 6 bases removed from V and 3 bases from J, the gap between germline ends came to 10 bases. Germline CDR1 and CDR2: SGHRS and YFSETQ. The CDR3 extends over 12 amino acids. The CDR3: CASTEGGYEQYF. The CDR3 DNA reads TGCGCCAGCACAGAGGGAGGCTACGAGCAGTACTTC. The full variable domain, completed using reference TRBV5-1 and TRBJ2-7, is KAGVTQTPRYLIKTRGQQVTLSCSPISGHRSVSWYQQTPGQGLQFLFEYFSETQRNKGNFPGRFSGRQFSNSRSEMNVSTLELGDSALYLCASTEGGYEQYFGPGTRLTVT.

In this sample, this clone turned up once. The chain has TRBV20-1 and TRBJ1-1; tentative D call: TRBD1 (5 bases). Germline CDR1 is DFQATT and CDR2 is SNEGSKA (reference sequence). Trimming shortened V by 3 bases and J by 8 bases, and 13 bases separated the two germline ends. This CDR3 region has 12 residues. Here the CDR3 reads CSASGRADEAFF. CDR3 nucleotide sequence: TGCAGTGCTAGTGGCAGGGCAGACGAAGCTTTCTTT.

Concerning this clone: This same CDR3 is encoded by further DNA sequences in the sample. The chain links TRBV5-1 to TRBJ2-7; 9 nucleotides match TRBD2. This CDR3 comprises 14 residues. Germline CDR1 is SGHRS and CDR2 is YFSETQ. With V trimmed by 0 bases and J by 3 bases, 1 base remained unmatched. The CDR3 region has the DNA TGCGCCAGCAGCTTGGGACTAGCGGACTACGAGCAGTACTTC. Translated: CASSLGLADYEQYF.

The V call is TRBV9, the J call TRBJ1-4, with a tentative D call TRBD1 (5 bases). V gave up 3 bases and J gave up 4 bases, with 10 bases separating them. The CDR3 is made up of 14 amino acids. Looked up from germline, CDR1 is SGDLS and CDR2 is YYNGEE. The CDR3 region has the DNA TGTGCCAGCAGCGACGACAGCCTTAATGAAAAACTGTTTTTT. Translated: CASSDDSLNEKLFF.

Written as DNA, the CDR3 is TGTGCCACAAACCCGAGGACAGGGTATTTGACAGATACGCAGTATTTT. This codes for CATNPRTGYLTDTQYF. J is TRBJ2-3 and V is TRBV19; 8 bases map to TRBD1. Unmatched junction bases numbered 15, after V lost 10 bases and J lost 3 bases. Germline V lookup: CDR1 LNHDA, CDR2 SQIVND (reference sequence). CDR3 length: 16 residues.

The DNA for the CDR3 is TGTGCCAGCAGTTTTGAGGGGGAGAGCTATGGCTACACCTTC. This codes for CASSFEGESYGYTF. V usage is TRBV28 and J usage is TRBJ1-2, with D perhaps TRBD1 (6 bases). Germline V gene sequence: CDR1 MDHEN, CDR2 SYDVKM. This CDR3 has 14 residues. Between the trimmed V and J ends, which lost 3 bases and 4 bases, there was a span of 12 bases.

The gene calls are TRBV5-1 and TRBJ1-1, with D maybe TRBD1 (6 bases). This CDR3 has 15 amino acids. V dropped 7 bases and J dropped 10 bases, with 26 bases sitting between them. Germline lookup yields CDR1 SGHRS and CDR2 YFSETQ. The CDR3 nucleotides are TGCGCCAGCCACGGGGGCACACACGGGAGGGCTGCAGCTTTCTTT. It encodes CASHGGTHGRAAAFF.

This clone has only one observation. The chain combines TRBV6-5 with TRBJ2-5; D might be TRBD2 (5 bases). V lost 6 bases to trimming and J lost 5 bases, with 16 bases between them. Germline V gene sequence: CDR1 MNHEY, CDR2 SVGAGI. The CDR3 is 14 amino acids. In DNA form, the CDR3 reads TGTGCCAGCAGCATCTTAGGGCCGGGGGAGACCCAGTACTTC. Translated: CASSILGPGETQYF.

This rearrangement joins TRBV29-1 to TRBJ2-3; D is uncertain. The CDR3 covers 13 residues. The germline gives CDR1 SQVTM, CDR2 ANQGSEA. V lost 3 bases and J lost 2, with 9 bases in between. CDR3 bases: TGCAGCGTTGAGTCCGCCTACACAGATACGCAGTATTTT. Its protein product is CSVESAYTDTQYF.

The genes are TRBV11-3 and TRBJ2-1; D remains ambiguous. The CDR3 spans 14 residues. With 5 bases removed from V and 12 bases from J, the gap between germline ends came to 20 bases. CDR1 SGHNT and CDR2 YENEEA come from the germline V gene. The DNA of the CDR3 is TGTGCCAGCAGCAACTTCAAGAACCTAAAGCTGCAGTTCTTC. As protein: CASSNFKNLKLQFF.

This rearrangement joins TRBV2 to TRBJ2-1; TRBD2 matches 8 bases. CDR3 length: 12 amino acids. Trimming cost V 7 bases and J 9 bases; bases outside gene matches: 5. Germline V lookup: CDR1 SNHLY, CDR2 FYNNEI. CDR3 loop: CASTSSGGEQFF. The CDR3 DNA sequence: TGTGCCAGCACTTCGAGCGGGGGTGAGCAGTTCTTC.

This sequence joins TRBV19 and TRBJ1-1; 7 bases align to TRBD1. This CDR3 contains 15 residues. Unmatched junction bases numbered 3, after V lost 1 base and J lost 1 base. The germline V gene has CDR1 LNHDA and CDR2 SQIVND (reference sequence). The CDR3 bases are TGTGCCAGTAGTATAGGAGGGGGCTGGAACACTGAAGCTTTCTTT. Protein product: CASSIGGGWNTEAFF.

Here the CDR3 reads CASSHRDRHGSNQPQHF. The CDR3, as DNA: TGTGCCAGCAGCCACCGGGACAGACATGGTAGCAATCAGCCCCAGCATTTT. This sequence joins TRBV7-9 and TRBJ1-5; TRBD1 aligns across 7 bases. The CDR3 sequence is 17 residues long. V shed 5 bases and J 0 bases; nucleotides not matched to a gene: 10. The germline CDR1 and CDR2 sequences are SEHNR and FQNEAQ (reference sequence). Full variable domain (outside the CDR3, taken from reference TRBV7-9 and TRBJ1-5): DTGVSQNPRHKITKRGQNVTFRCDPISEHNRLYWYRQTLGQGPEFLTYFQNEAQLEKSRLLSDRFSAERPKGSFSTLEIQRTEQGDSAMYLCASSHRDRHGSNQPQHFGDGTRLSIL.

This clone was detected only once. This chain uses TRBV9 with TRBJ2-1, with D possibly being TRBD1 (9 bases). The germline V and J ends were trimmed by 4 bases and 4 bases, with 15 bases remaining between them. The CDR3 consists of 15 residues. Germline V gene lookup returns CDR1 SGDLS and CDR2 YYNGEE. CDR3 amino acids: CASSRSGTGYNEQFF. CDR3 sequence (DNA): TGTGCCAGCAGCCGTAGCGGGACAGGGTACAATGAGCAGTTCTTC.

The chain carries TRBV6-5 and TRBJ1-2, with D perhaps TRBD1 (5 bases). Trimming removed 2 bases at V and 1 base at J, with 14 bases between. Germline CDR1 is MNHEY and CDR2 is SVGAGI. The CDR3 runs 16 residues. In DNA form, the CDR3 reads TGTGCCAGCAGTTACGGGAGGATGGGGGGTAACTATGGCTACACCTTC. Its translation is CASSYGRMGGNYGYTF.

The chain links TRBV24-1 to TRBJ2-1, with D tentatively TRBD2 (6 bases). This CDR3 has 14 amino acids. CDR1 is KGHDR and CDR2 is SFDVKD in the germline V gene. The V gene lost 6 bases and the J gene lost 6 bases, with 14 bases spanning the gap. The CDR3: CATSLDGGSNEQFF. CDR3 coding DNA: TGTGCCACCAGTTTGGACGGAGGGTCCAATGAGCAGTTCTTC.

Only one count was recorded for this clone. The rearrangement joins TRBV28 to TRBJ1-2; D not certain. The CDR3 covers 15 residues. In germline, CDR1 is MDHEN, CDR2 SYDVKM. Trimming took off 4 bases at V and 4 bases at J, with 16 bases between the two ends. CDR3: CASSSFRTGTYGYTF. The DNA for the CDR3 is TGTGCCAGCAGTTCATTTCGGACTGGAACCTATGGCTACACCTTC.

The chain recombines TRBV10-3 with TRBJ1-6; D is undetermined. Trimming removed 7 bases at V and 3 bases at J, with 10 bases between. This CDR3 comprises 14 residues. Germline values: CDR1 ENHRY, CDR2 SYGVKD. The CDR3 DNA is TGTGCCATCACAGACTCTAGCTATAATTCACCCCTCCACTTT. Translating gives CAITDSSYNSPLHF.

The chain links TRBV3-1 (or the pseudogene TRBV3-2) to TRBJ2-3; TRBD2 matches at 13 bases. Germline trimming cut 4 bases from V and 3 bases from J; bases unmatched to any gene: 4. CDR3 length: 16 residues. Looked up from germline, CDR1 is LGHDT and CDR2 is YNNKEL (reference sequence). CDR3 region: CASSLRLAGGTDTQYF. As DNA, the CDR3 is TGTGCCAGCAGCCTCAGACTAGCGGGAGGTACAGATACGCAGTATTTT.

The rearrangement uses TRBV5-1 and TRBJ2-5, with 9 bases lining up with TRBD1. The CDR3 length is 15 residues. The germline CDR1 and CDR2 sequences are SGHRS and YFSETQ. V dropped 0 bases and J dropped 5; count of bases not matched to a gene: 5. Written as DNA, the CDR3 is TGCGCCAGCAGCTTGGGGGGACAGGGTGTGGAGACCCAGTACTTC. Translating gives CASSLGGQGVETQYF. The full variable domain, with the rest looked up from reference TRBV5-1 and TRBJ2-5, is KAGVTQTPRYLIKTRGQQVTLSCSPISGHRSVSWYQQTPGQGLQFLFEYFSETQRNKGNFPGRFSGRQFSNSRSEMNVSTLELGDSALYLCASSLGGQGVETQYFGPGTRLLVL.

V usage is TRBV9 and J usage is TRBJ2-1; 7 positions agree with TRBD2. CDR1 SGDLS and CDR2 YYNGEE come from the germline V gene. J lost 0 bases, V lost 2 bases, and 8 bases had no gene match. The CDR3 contains 17 residues. In DNA form, the CDR3 reads TGTGCCAGCAGCGTCGCGGGAGCTGCTAGCTCCTACAATGAGCAGTTCTTC. The encoded protein is CASSVAGAASSYNEQFF.

The genes are TRBV19 and TRBJ2-5; TRBD2 agrees at 8 bases. Per the germline V gene, CDR1 is LNHDA and CDR2 is SQIVND (reference sequence). V was clipped by 3 bases and J by 5 bases; unmatched bases: 5. The CDR3 is 14 residues long. This CDR3 reads CASSMTSDSETQYF. The DNA of the CDR3 is TGTGCCAGTAGTATGACTAGCGATTCGGAGACCCAGTACTTC.

Worth noting for this clone: The sample holds other DNA sequences that translate to the same CDR3. The CDR3 DNA is TGTGCCAGCAGTTTGACAGGGACGACTGAAGCTTTCTTT. Its translation: CASSLTGTTEAFF. The V call is TRBV12-3 or TRBV12-4, the J call TRBJ1-1, with 7 bases aligning to TRBD1. After removal of 3 bases from V and 5 bases from J, the junction contained 3 bases not matched to a gene. The CDR3 length is 13 residues.

The CDR3 here is CASGIYRDTEAFF. The CDR3 coding sequence is TGTGCCAGCGGCATTTACAGGGACACTGAAGCTTTCTTT. V usage is TRBV27 and J usage is TRBJ1-1; perhaps TRBD1 as D (6 bases). The CDR3 runs 13 residues. Germline loops: CDR1 MNHEY, CDR2 SMNVEV (reference sequence). V was clipped by 8 bases and J by 3 bases, with 13 bases between them.

This chain joins TRBV19 and TRBJ2-1; 7 nucleotides match TRBD2. The CDR3 consists of 14 residues. With V trimmed by 7 bases and J by 5 bases, 8 bases remained unmatched. Germline V CDR1 and CDR2: LNHDA, SQIVND (reference sequence). The CDR3 spells CASMGRLADNEQFF. CDR3 coding DNA: TGTGCCAGTATGGGGCGGCTAGCGGACAATGAGCAGTTCTTC.

This chain connects TRBV6-5 to TRBJ2-7; 8 bases map to TRBD2. The germline gives CDR1 MNHEY, CDR2 SVGAGI. The CDR3 contains 15 residues. V lost 8 bases and J lost 4; bases outside the gene matches: 13. CDR3 amino acids: CASGTPTAGDYEQYF. CDR3 coding DNA: TGTGCCAGCGGGACTCCGACAGCGGGGGATTACGAGCAGTACTTC.

This chain connects TRBV11-3 to TRBJ2-6, with 8 bases matching TRBD1. This CDR3 is built from 15 residues. CDR1 is SGHNT, CDR2 YENEEA, per germline. The ends lost 6 bases at V and 4 bases at J; junction bases unmatched: 5. For the CDR3, the DNA is TGTGCCAGCAGTCGACAGGGGACCGGGGCCAACGTCCTGACTTTC. Its translation: CASSRQGTGANVLTF.